This T cell receptor beta chain was identified during a study of shared T cell receptors in the human thymus. Only in-frame clones appear in the TCRdb table, and some are missing; sequencing was by immunoSEQ multiplex PCR. This table holds approximately 760,000 clones, 80% to 90% found once. These sequences were also reported in another study, on human thymus T cells. From that study: Reports from related research described highly overlapping thymic repertoires among unrelated individuals.

The source material was thymocytes. The sequence derives from a girl less than two years old with a congenital heart defect.

The CDR3 here is CASSYDRGRLDTEAFF. CDR3 sequence (DNA): TGTGCCAGCAGTTACGACAGGGGGCGATTGGACACTGAAGCTTTCTTT. The chain uses TRBV6-5 and TRBJ1-1; 10 positions match TRBD1. There are 16 residues in the CDR3. CDR1 and CDR2 (germline): MNHEY, SVGAGI. V was clipped by 2 bases and J by 3 bases; unmatched bases: 6.